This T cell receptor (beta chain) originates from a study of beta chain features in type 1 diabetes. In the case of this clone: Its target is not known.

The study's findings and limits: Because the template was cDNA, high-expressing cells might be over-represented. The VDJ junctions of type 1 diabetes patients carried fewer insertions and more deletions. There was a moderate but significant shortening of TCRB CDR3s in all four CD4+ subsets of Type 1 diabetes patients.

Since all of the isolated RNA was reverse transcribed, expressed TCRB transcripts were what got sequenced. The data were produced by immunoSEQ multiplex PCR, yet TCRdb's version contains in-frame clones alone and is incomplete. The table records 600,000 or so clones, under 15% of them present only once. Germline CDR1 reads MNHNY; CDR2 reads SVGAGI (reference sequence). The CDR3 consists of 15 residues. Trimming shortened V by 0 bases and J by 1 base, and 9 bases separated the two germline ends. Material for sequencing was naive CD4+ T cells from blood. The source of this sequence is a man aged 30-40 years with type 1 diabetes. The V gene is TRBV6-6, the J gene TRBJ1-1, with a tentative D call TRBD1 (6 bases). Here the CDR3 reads CASSYSRQANTEAFF. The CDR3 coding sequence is TGTGCCAGCAGTTACTCACGACAGGCGAACACTGAAGCTTTCTTT.